This T cell receptor beta chain stems from a study of technical replicates of blood from a few donors. Assay: immunoSEQ multiplex PCR; the TCRdb copy retains only in-frame clones and omits some. This table holds about 69,000 clones, over 80% found once. Germline assignment: CDR1 SGHNT and CDR2 YYREEE (reference sequence). The V gene end was trimmed by 5 bases and the J gene end by 3 bases; junction bases not matched to a gene: 4. The CDR3 sequence is 14 residues long. This receptor was taken from a human donor in good health. Some clones in this sample may be carry-over from other donors' samples. Source material: PBMCs. The chain couples TRBV5-4 to TRBJ1-2; 10 bases match TRBD1. Here the CDR3 reads CASRRQGAYYGYTF. The DNA for the CDR3 is TGTGCCAGCAGACGACAGGGGGCTTACTATGGCTACACCTTC.